This T cell receptor (beta chain) was recovered during a study of long-term antiretroviral therapy in people with HIV. Overall study: The 2015 immediate-ART recommendation came about a decade after the earliest samples.

Runs used v3.0 of the immunoSEQ assay and were done at survey level. Produced via immunoSEQ multiplex PCR; TCRdb's table is partial and in-frame only. Of just over 35,000 clones listed, over 90% are singletons. This CDR3 is 14 amino acids long. The germline V gene has CDR1 MNHEY and CDR2 SVGAGI. J lost 2 bases, V lost 5 bases, and 1 base had no gene match. Broader study findings: Specimen acquisition occurred between 2004 and 2017, potentially under older ART regimens. Compared with controls, HIV repertoires showed narrower CDR3 length ranges.

Every HIV-positive participant received treatment in the United States. This clone has just one count. Its antigen is still unknown. Sequences were derived from unsorted PBMCs, sampled 4.1 years after starting antiretroviral therapy. This receptor was obtained from a woman in her fifties or sixties with HIV. The chain links TRBV6-5 to TRBJ1-5, with 9 bases that match TRBD1. CDR3 DNA: TGTGCCAGCAGTCGGACAGGGGGCAATCAGCCCCAGCATTTT. This encodes CASSRTGGNQPQHF.